These 14 T cell receptor beta chains originate from one sample sequenced in a study of CD8 T cells in Susac syndrome. Reverse transcription of about 0.5 to 1 ug RNA was carried out with random hexamers. Via MiXCR, TCRdb re-called the immunoSEQ multiplex PCR reads, giving one row per CDR3 protein. Of around 300,000 distinct CDR3 sequences listed, 65% to 90% were seen once; the top ten hold approximately 0.2%. Sequencing used CD8+ T cells from PBMCs. The receptor source for this set is a human donor with multiple sclerosis.

CDR3 sequence reads: CSARGKIFDSYTEAFF. The CDR3 bases are TGCAGTGCTAGAGGGAAAATCTTCGACTCATACACTGAAGCTTTCTTT. This rearrangement joins TRBV20-1 to TRBJ1-1, with D unclear. The CDR3 covers 16 residues. Germline V gives CDR1 DFQATT, CDR2 SNEGSKA (reference sequence). The V end was cut by 1 base, the J end by 3 bases, with 18 bases between.

The chain recombines TRBV6-5 with TRBJ2-2; D gene unclear. The CDR3 totals 16 residues. Trimming left V 4 bases short and J 3 bases short, with 15 bases between. Germline CDR1 and CDR2: MNHEY and SVGAGI. CDR3 region: CASSSRLLTDTGELFF. The CDR3 coding sequence is TGTGCCAGCAGTTCCCGACTGCTAACGGACACCGGGGAGCTGTTTTTT.

V gene TRBV4-3 combines with J gene TRBJ2-1; 10 bases fit TRBD2. The CDR3 covers 16 residues. V lost 3 bases, J lost 9 bases, and 11 bases stayed unmatched. From germline, CDR1 is LGHNA and CDR2 YSLEER. The CDR3 DNA sequence: TGCGCCAGCAGCCACGACCCTCTAGCGGGAGAGCTTGAGCAGTTCTTC. Protein product: CASSHDPLAGELEQFF.

The rearrangement links TRBV6-6 to TRBJ2-7, with 8 bases lining up with TRBD1. CDR1 MNHNY and CDR2 SVGAGI come from the germline V gene (reference sequence). Losses at the gene ends were 0 bases for V and 0 bases for J; bases not matched to a gene: 4. CDR3 size: 16 residues. The CDR3 loop is CASSYSDRVSSYEQYF. The CDR3 nucleotides are TGTGCCAGCAGTTACTCGGACAGGGTCAGCTCCTACGAGCAGTACTTC.

This chain uses TRBV28 with TRBJ2-1; perhaps D is TRBD1 or TRBD2 (5 bases each). This CDR3 spans 15 amino acids. The V gene lost 8 bases and the J gene lost 7 bases, with 21 bases spanning the gap. The germline gives CDR1 MDHEN, CDR2 SYDVKM. CDR3 sequence: CASAYRPGARNEQFF. CDR3 sequence (DNA): TGTGCCAGCGCCTACAGGCCCGGGGCGAGGAATGAGCAGTTCTTC.

The CDR3 nucleotides read TGTGCCGTTCTAGCGGGAGGGCCGTGGGAGACCCAGTACTTC. Amino acids: CAVLAGGPWETQYF. This chain joins TRBV10-3 and TRBJ2-5; 12 bases are a match to TRBD2. Germline CDR1 and CDR2: ENHRY and SYGVKD. The CDR3 extends over 14 amino acids. Trimming removed 11 bases from V and 5 bases from J; junction bases left unmatched: 9.

The rearrangement uses TRBV19 and TRBJ1-1, with D possibly matching TRBD1 (5 bases). This CDR3 has 14 residues. Germline V gene data show CDR1 as LNHDA and CDR2 as SQIVND (reference sequence). Trimming pared 7 bases from V and 5 bases from J, leaving 17 bases between. The CDR3 here is CASMGPGSKTEAFF. The CDR3 DNA is TGTGCCAGTATGGGGCCAGGGAGTAAGACTGAAGCTTTCTTT.

This chain connects TRBV19 to TRBJ2-7; D is possibly TRBD1 (6 bases). Germline CDR1 is LNHDA and CDR2 is SQIVND (reference sequence). With 6 bases removed from V and 0 bases from J, the gap between germline ends came to 12 bases. The CDR3 extends over 14 amino acids. CDR3: CASRHRDNSYEQYF. CDR3 DNA: TGTGCCAGTAGGCACCGGGACAACTCCTACGAGCAGTACTTC. Together with reference TRBV19 and TRBJ2-7, the CDR3 gives the full variable domain: DGGITQSPKYLFRKEGQNVTLSCEQNLNHDAMYWYRQDPGQGLRLIYYSQIVNDFQKGDIAEGYSVSREKKESFPLTVTSAQKNPTAFYLCASRHRDNSYEQYFGPGTRLTVT.

The chain links TRBV12-3 or TRBV12-4 to TRBJ2-1; D is unclear. This CDR3 has 13 amino acids. The V gene lost 3 bases and the J gene lost 6 bases, with 9 bases spanning the gap. CDR3 residues: CASSLYSLNEQFF. In DNA form, the CDR3 reads TGTGCCAGCAGTTTGTACAGTCTCAATGAGCAGTTCTTC.

The chain employs TRBV19 and TRBJ2-7, with 11 bases that match TRBD2. CDR1 and CDR2 from the germline V gene are LNHDA and SQIVND (reference sequence). Unmatched junction bases numbered 7, after V lost 5 bases and J lost 4 bases. The CDR3 consists of 15 residues. The CDR3 reads CASSDSSGRIYEQYF. The CDR3 DNA reads TGTGCCAGTAGTGACTCTAGCGGGAGGATTTACGAGCAGTACTTC.

This clonotype appeared a few times. An end of the junction differs from the germline gene, which may be a read error. The chain uses TRBV12-3 or TRBV12-4 and TRBJ2-5; 8 bases map to TRBD1. The CDR3 totals 14 residues. This chain's CDR3 is CASRPGGHQETQYF. CDR3 bases: TGTGCTAGCAGGCCAGGGGGCCACCAAGAGACCCAGTACTTC.

The V gene is TRBV12-3 or TRBV12-4, the J gene TRBJ2-1; D is ambiguous. The length of the CDR3 is 14 residues. The V end was cut by 6 bases, the J end by 8 bases, with 17 bases between. CDR3 in amino acids: CASSTRPPSDEQFF. In DNA form, the CDR3 reads TGTGCCAGCAGCACGCGCCCCCCCTCGGATGAGCAGTTCTTC.

This clonotype showed up just a few times. This chain joins TRBV4-1 and TRBJ2-5; 11 bases are a match to TRBD2. Germline loops: CDR1 MGHRA, CDR2 YSYEKL. This CDR3 has 16 residues. Trimming removed 1 base from V and 2 bases from J; junction bases left unmatched: 3. The CDR3 reads CASSQVLAGGQETQYF. The CDR3 DNA is TGCGCCAGCAGCCAAGTGCTAGCGGGAGGACAAGAGACCCAGTACTTC.

V is TRBV27 and J is TRBJ1-5, with TRBD1 matching over 7 bases. The germline CDR1 and CDR2 sequences are MNHEY and SMNVEV (reference sequence). V lost 5 bases to trimming and J lost 6 bases; unmatched junction nucleotides: 10. The CDR3 contains 15 residues. CDR3 bases: TGTGCCAGCAGTCCTTCGACAGGGTACGGTCAGCCCCAGCATTTT. This codes for CASSPSTGYGQPQHF.